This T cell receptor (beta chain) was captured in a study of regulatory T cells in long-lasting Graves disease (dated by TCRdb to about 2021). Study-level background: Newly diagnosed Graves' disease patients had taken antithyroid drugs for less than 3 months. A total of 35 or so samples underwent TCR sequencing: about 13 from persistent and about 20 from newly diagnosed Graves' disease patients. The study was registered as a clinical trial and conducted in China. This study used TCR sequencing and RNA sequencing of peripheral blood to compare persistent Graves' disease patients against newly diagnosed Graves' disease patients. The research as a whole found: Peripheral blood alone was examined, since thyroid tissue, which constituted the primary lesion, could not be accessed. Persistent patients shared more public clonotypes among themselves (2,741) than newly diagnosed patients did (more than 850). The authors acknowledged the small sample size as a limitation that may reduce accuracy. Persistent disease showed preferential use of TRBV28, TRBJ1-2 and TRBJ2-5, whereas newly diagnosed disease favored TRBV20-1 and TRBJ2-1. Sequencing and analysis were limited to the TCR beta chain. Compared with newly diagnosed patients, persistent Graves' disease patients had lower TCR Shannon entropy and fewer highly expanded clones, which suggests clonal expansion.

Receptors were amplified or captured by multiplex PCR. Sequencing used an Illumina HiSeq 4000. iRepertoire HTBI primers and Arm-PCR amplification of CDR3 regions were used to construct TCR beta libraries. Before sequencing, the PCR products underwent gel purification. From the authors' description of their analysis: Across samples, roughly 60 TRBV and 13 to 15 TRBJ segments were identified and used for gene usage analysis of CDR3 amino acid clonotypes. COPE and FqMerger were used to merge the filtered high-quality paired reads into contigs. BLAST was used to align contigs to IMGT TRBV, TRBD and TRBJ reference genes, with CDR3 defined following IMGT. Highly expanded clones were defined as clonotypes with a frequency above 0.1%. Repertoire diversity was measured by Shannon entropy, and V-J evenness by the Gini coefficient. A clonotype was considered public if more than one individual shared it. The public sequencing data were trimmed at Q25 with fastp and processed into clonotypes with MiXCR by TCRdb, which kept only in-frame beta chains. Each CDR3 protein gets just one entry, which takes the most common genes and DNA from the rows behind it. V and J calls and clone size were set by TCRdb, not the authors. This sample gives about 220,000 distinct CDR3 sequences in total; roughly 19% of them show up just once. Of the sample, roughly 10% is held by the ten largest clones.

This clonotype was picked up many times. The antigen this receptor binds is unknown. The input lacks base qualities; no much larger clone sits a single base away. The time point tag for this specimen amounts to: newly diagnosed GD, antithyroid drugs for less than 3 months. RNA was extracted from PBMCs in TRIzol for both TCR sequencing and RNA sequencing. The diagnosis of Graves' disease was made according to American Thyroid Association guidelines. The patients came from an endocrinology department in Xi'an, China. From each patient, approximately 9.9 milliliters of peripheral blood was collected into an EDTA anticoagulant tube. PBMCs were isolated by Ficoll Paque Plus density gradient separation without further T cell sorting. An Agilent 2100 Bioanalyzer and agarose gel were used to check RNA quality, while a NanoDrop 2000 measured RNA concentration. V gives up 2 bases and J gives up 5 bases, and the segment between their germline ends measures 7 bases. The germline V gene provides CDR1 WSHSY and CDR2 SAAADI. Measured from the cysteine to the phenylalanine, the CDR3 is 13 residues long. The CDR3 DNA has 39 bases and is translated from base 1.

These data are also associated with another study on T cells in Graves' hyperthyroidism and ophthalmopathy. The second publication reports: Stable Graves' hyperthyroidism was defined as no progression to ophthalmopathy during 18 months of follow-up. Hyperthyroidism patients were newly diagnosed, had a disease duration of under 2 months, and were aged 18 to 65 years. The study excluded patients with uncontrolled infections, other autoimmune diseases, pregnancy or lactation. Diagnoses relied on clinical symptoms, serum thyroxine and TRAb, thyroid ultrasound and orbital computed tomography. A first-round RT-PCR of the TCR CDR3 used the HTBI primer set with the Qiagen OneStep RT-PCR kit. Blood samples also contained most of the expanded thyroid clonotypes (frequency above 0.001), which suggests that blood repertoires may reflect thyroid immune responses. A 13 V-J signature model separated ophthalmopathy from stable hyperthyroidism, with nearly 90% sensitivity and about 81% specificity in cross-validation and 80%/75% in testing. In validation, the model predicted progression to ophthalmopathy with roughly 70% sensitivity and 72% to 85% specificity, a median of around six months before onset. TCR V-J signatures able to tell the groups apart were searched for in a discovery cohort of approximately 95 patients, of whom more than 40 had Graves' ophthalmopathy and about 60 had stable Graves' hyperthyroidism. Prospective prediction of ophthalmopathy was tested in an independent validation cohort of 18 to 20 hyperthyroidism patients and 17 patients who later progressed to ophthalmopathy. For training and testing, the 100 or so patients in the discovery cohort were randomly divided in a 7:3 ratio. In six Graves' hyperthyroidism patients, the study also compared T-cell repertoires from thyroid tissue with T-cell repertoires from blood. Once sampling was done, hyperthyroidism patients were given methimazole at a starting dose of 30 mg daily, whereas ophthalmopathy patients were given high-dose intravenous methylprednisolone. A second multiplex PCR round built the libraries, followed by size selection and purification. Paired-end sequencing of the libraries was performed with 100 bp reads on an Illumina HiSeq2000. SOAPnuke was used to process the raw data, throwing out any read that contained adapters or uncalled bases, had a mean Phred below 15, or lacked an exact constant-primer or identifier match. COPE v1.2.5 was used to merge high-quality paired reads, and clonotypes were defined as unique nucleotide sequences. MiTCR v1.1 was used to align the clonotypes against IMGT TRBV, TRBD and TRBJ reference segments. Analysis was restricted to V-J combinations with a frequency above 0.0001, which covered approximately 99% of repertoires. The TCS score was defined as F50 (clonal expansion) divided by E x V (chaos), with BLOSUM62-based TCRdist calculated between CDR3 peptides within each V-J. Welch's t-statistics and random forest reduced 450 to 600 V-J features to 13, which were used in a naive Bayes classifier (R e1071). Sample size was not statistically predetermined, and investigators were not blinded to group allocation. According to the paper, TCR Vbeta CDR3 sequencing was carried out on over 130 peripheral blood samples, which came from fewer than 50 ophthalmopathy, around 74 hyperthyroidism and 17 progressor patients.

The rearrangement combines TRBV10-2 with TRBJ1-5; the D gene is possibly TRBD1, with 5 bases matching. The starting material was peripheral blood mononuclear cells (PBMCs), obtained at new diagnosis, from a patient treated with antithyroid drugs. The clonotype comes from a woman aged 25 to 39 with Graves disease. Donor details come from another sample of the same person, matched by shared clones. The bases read TGCGCCAGCAGTGAGGGGGCCCATCAGCCCCAGCATTTT. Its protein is CASSEGAHQPQHF.